This T cell receptor (beta chain) was observed in a study of T cell repertoires in cytomegalovirus infection. Study conclusions and caveats: HLA-C-restricted CMV-specific TCR beta clonotypes prevailed in the ex vivo response.

A single record per CDR3 protein comes from TCRdb applying MiXCR to the reads. The table records around 99,000 distinct CDR3 sequences, around 28% of them present only once. Germline loops: CDR1 MDHEN, CDR2 SYDVKM. This CDR3 has 15 residues. The V and J ends lost 6 bases and 3 bases respectively, with 17 bases between them. With regard to this clonotype: The antigen remains unidentified.

Sequencing was performed on CD8+ T cells from cultured PBMCs, taken from culture after CMV antigen stimulation. This clonotype originated in a human donor in good health (CMV status not recorded). Some clones in this sample may be carry-over from other donors' samples. The V gene is TRBV28, the J gene TRBJ1-1; D possibly corresponds to TRBD1 (5 bases). CDR3 sequence reads: CASRPYQGDDTEAFF. The DNA of the CDR3 is TGTGCCAGCAGACCCTACCAGGGAGACGACACTGAAGCTTTCTTT.